This TCR beta chain was observed in a study of HIV-infected children after antiretroviral therapy interruption. Study background: Children had CD4+ above 500, viral load below 50 copies/ml, either treatment arm. Study-level points and caveats: After treatment interruption started, naive CD4+ CDR3 overlap across time points dropped.

The CDR3 contains 12 residues. Germline loops: CDR1 SGHTA, CDR2 FQGNSA. Trimming took off 5 bases at V and 4 bases at J, with 9 bases between the two ends. Treatment in this sample: PENTA 11 planned treatment interruption arm or continuous ART arm. Naive CD4+ CD45RA+ CD45RO- T cells were FACS-sorted from thawed PBMCs. The TCR library was built from RNA with a 3' RACE protocol and unique molecular identifiers. A single record per CDR3 protein comes from TCRdb applying MiXCR to the 3' RACE reads. The sample yields about 89,000 distinct CDR3 sequences, less than 7% seen once. This clonotype was found many times. Its antigen remains unidentified.

Sequenced material: CD45RA+ CD4+ T cells from PBMCs, pooled from several time points, taken from a donor given antiretroviral therapy, either interrupted or continuous. Regarding subset: naive CD4+ CD45RA+ CD45RO- T cells. This chain uses TRBV7-2 with TRBJ2-7; D gene unclear. The TCR was taken from a pool of human donors with HIV. In DNA form, the CDR3 reads TGTGCCAGCAGCCGGCAGGAGTACGAGCAGTACTTC. Translating gives CASSRQEYEQYF.